Reported below is one TCR beta chain. Its antigen is unknown. This sample was taken from a study of cytomegalovirus exposure and HLA in healthy donors. PCR involved 60 Vbeta and 13 Jbeta primers. Some clones are missing from TCRdb's copy, which holds only in-frame ones; the method was immunoSEQ multiplex PCR. Of some 200,000 clones detected, roughly 80% appear once; the ten largest clones hold around 15%. After removal of 9 bases from V and 4 bases from J, the junction contained 11 bases not matched to a gene. The length of the CDR3 is 14 residues. Germline-derived CDR1 and CDR2 are MDHEN and SYDVKM. Study-wide results and caveats: Sequences of the TCR beta chain were said to predict the HLA-A and HLA-B alleles of most subjects accurately. A previous analysis found most TCR beta V segments productive roughly 87% or roughly 30% of the time. The authors listed 150 to 200 TCR beta chains as cytomegalovirus-associated. Later analysis demonstrated an association between a missense DCLRE1C variant and TCR beta V- and J-gene trimming.

This chain uses TRBV28 with TRBJ2-5, with 7 bases fitting TRBD2. The receptor comes from a man aged 40-50 years in good health and CMV-seronegative. The sample consisted of PBMCs. In DNA, the CDR3 is TGTGCCAGTACCGGGGCAGCGGGAAGAGAGACCCAGTACTTC. Translated, it gives CASTGAAGRETQYF.